The T cell receptor beta chain under discussion was sequenced for a study of T cell repertoires in cytomegalovirus infection. Looking at the study overall: A matching HLA type, together with CMV infection, was signaled by public TCR beta signatures.

On this clonotype itself: The antigen is unknown.

One entry per CDR3 protein, called by TCRdb with MiXCR from the reads. The sample lists around 300,000 distinct CDR3 sequences, over 7.5% occurring once. The CDR3 spans 16 residues. Germline V gene sequence: CDR1 KGHDR, CDR2 SFDVKD. Trimming pared 1 base from V and 0 bases from J, leaving 9 bases between. Whole-study findings and limits: Based on cumulative public TCR beta family frequency, carriers of CMV plus the relevant HLA were identified. HLA-C-restricted CMV-specific TCR beta clonotypes prevailed in the ex vivo response.

The sample comprised PBMCs. The receptor's source is a human donor in good health (CMV status not recorded). Some clones in this sample may be carry-over from other donors' samples. The chain is built from TRBV24-1 and TRBJ1-5; no definite D call. CDR3 amino acids: CATSDFSGNSNQPQHF. CDR3 sequence (DNA): TGTGCCACCAGTGATTTTTCGGGAAATAGCAATCAGCCCCAGCATTTT.